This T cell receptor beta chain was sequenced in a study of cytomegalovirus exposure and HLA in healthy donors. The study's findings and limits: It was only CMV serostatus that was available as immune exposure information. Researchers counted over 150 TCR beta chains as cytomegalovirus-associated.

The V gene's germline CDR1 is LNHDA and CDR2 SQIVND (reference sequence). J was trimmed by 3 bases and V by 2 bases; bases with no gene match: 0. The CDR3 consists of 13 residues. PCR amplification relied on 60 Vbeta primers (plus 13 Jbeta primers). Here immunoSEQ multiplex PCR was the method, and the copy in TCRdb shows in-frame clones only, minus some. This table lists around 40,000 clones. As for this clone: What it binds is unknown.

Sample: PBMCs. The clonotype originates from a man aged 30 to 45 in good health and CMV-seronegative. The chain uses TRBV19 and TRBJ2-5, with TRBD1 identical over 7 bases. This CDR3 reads CASSIQGEETQYF. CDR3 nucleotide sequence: TGTGCCAGTAGTATACAGGGGGAAGAGACCCAGTACTTC.